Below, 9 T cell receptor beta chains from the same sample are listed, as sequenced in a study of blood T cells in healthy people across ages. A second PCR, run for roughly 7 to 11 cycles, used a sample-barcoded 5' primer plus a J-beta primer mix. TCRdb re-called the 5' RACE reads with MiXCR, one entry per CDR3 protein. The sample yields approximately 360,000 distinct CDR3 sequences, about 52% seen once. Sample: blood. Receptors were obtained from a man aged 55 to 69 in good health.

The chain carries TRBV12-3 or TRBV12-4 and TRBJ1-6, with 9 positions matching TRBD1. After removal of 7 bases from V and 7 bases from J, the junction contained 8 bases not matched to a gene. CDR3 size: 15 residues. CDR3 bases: TGTGCCAGCACCCTGGAGGGGACAGGGAATTCACCCCTCCACTTT. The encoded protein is CASTLEGTGNSPLHF.

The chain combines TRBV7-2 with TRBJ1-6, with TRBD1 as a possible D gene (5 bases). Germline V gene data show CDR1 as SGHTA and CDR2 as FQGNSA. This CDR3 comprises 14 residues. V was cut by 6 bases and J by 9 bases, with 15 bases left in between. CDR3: CASSIDRGVSPLHF. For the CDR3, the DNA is TGTGCCAGCAGTATTGACAGAGGTGTTTCACCCCTCCACTTT.

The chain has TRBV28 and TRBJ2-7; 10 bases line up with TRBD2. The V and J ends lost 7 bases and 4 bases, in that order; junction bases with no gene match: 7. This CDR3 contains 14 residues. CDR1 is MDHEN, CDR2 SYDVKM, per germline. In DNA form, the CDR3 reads TGTGCCAGCACCGCACTAGCGGGAATTTACGAGCAGTACTTC. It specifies CASTALAGIYEQYF.

This CDR3 is CASSDASALREQFF. The CDR3 region has the DNA TGTGCCAGCAGTGATGCTAGCGCTTTACGCGAGCAGTTCTTC. The chain uses TRBV6-6 and TRBJ2-1; a possible D gene is TRBD2 (6 bases). V lost 5 bases, J lost 10 bases, and 18 bases lay in between. The CDR3 sequence is 14 residues long. From germline, CDR1 is MNHNY and CDR2 SVGAGI (reference sequence).

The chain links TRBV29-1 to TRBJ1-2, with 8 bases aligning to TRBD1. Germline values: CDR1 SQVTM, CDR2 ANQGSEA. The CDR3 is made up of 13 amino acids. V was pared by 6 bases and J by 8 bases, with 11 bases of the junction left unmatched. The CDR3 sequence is CSVHGQGDMGYTF. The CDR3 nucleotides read TGCAGCGTCCACGGACAGGGAGATATGGGCTACACCTTC.

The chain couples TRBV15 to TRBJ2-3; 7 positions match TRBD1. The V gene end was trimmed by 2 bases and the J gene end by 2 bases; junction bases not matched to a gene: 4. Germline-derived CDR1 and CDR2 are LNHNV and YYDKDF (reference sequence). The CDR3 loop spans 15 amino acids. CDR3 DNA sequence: TGTGCCACCAGCAGATCGGGACAGTACACAGATACGCAGTATTTT. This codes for CATSRSGQYTDTQYF.

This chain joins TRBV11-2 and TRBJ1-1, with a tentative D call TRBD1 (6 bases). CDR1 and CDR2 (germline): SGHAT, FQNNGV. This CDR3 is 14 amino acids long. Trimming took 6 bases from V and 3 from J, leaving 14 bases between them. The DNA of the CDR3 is TGTGCCAGCAGGGGGGGGCTGGGGTACACTGAAGCTTTCTTT. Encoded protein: CASRGGLGYTEAFF.

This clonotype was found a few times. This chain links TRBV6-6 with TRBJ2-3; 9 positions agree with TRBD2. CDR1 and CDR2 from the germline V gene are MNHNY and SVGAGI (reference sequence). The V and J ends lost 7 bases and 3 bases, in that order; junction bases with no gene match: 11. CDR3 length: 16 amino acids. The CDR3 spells CASTGPGLAKTDTQYF. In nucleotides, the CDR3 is TGTGCCAGCACCGGACCGGGACTAGCCAAGACAGATACGCAGTATTTT.

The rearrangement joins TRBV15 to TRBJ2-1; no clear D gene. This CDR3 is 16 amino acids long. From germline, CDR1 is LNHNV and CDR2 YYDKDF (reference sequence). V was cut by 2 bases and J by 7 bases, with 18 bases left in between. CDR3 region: CATSRPLVTLRNEQFF. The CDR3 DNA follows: TGTGCCACCAGCAGACCCCTTGTGACCCTCCGGAATGAGCAGTTCTTC.